The 14 T cell receptor beta chains given below trace back to one sample, sequenced in a study of OX40 agonist ivuxolimab in advanced cancers. Clones were read by immunoSEQ multiplex PCR, and TCRdb kept only the in-frame ones, dropping some. The sample has tens of thousands of clones, 82% seen once. Sequenced material: CD4+ or CD8+ T cells sorted from blood, taken in a trial of the OX40 agonist ivuxolimab. Receptors originate from an adult with an advanced solid tumor such as melanoma, head and neck, liver or kidney cancer.

The chain has TRBV5-5 and TRBJ2-2, with 9 positions matching TRBD1. The junction had 9 bases not matched to a gene; V was cut back by 4 bases and J by 5 bases. The CDR3 is 16 amino acids. From germline, CDR1 is SGHKS and CDR2 YYEKEE (reference sequence). The CDR3 DNA reads as TGTGCCAGCAGCCGGACAGGGGCGGGGAGGACCGGGGAGCTGTTTTTT. Translated, it gives CASSRTGAGRTGELFF. Filled out from reference TRBV5-5 and TRBJ2-2, the complete variable domain reads DAGVTQSPTHLIKTRGQQVTLRCSPISGHKSVSWYQQVLGQGPQFIFQYYEKEERGRGNFPDRFSARQFPNYSSELNVNALLLGDSALYLCASSRTGAGRTGELFFGEGSRLTVL.

V usage is TRBV6-6 and J usage is TRBJ1-5, with 8 bases aligning to TRBD1. This CDR3 has 14 residues. Germline V CDR1 and CDR2: MNHNY, SVGAGI (reference sequence). J was trimmed by 3 bases and V by 7 bases; bases with no gene match: 5. CDR3 residues: CASTRTGPNQPQHF. As DNA, the CDR3 is TGTGCCAGCACCCGGACAGGGCCCAATCAGCCCCAGCATTTT.

CDR3 DNA: TGTGCCAGCAGTCCGCCTATGGAAAACACCATATATTTT. Its protein is CASSPPMENTIYF. The chain employs TRBV28 and TRBJ1-3; D unresolved. Trimming shortened V by 5 bases and J by 6 bases, and 11 bases separated the two germline ends. The CDR3 runs 13 residues. Germline V gene sequence: CDR1 MDHEN, CDR2 SYDVKM.

The V gene is TRBV19, the J gene TRBJ2-1; D call uncertain. Looked up from germline, CDR1 is LNHDA and CDR2 is SQIVND (reference sequence). The CDR3 is 13 amino acids. V lost 5 bases to trimming and J lost 6 bases, with 11 bases between them. The CDR3 loop reads CASSQTYRNEQFF. CDR3 in DNA: TGTGCCAGTAGTCAAACTTATCGCAATGAGCAGTTCTTC.

V usage is TRBV5-6 and J usage is TRBJ2-1, with a tentative D call TRBD1 (5 bases). The CDR3 sequence is 17 residues long. Germline V gene sequence: CDR1 SGHDT, CDR2 YYEEEE. With 2 bases removed from V and 7 bases from J, the gap between germline ends came to 22 bases. The chain's CDR3 is CASSLLRSAQGRNEQFF. CDR3 nucleotide sequence: TGTGCCAGCAGCTTACTTCGATCCGCCCAGGGTCGGAATGAGCAGTTCTTC.

This chain links TRBV5-4 with TRBJ1-4; D perhaps matches TRBD1 (6 bases). Germline lookup yields CDR1 SGHNT and CDR2 YYREEE (reference sequence). V lost 5 bases, J lost 5 bases, and 16 bases lay in between. This CDR3 is built from 15 residues. The DNA of the CDR3 is TGTGCCAGCAGTAGCCCACGGGACAAAAATGAAAAACTGTTTTTT. Its translation is CASSSPRDKNEKLFF.

The genes are TRBV5-4 and TRBJ2-1; no definite D call. The CDR3 spans 15 residues. Between the trimmed V and J ends, which lost 0 bases and 0 bases, there was a span of 7 bases. The germline V gene encodes CDR1 SGHNT and CDR2 YYREEE (reference sequence). The CDR3 region has the DNA TGTGCCAGCAGCTTGGGCCCGAGCTCCTACAATGAGCAGTTCTTC. Translation: CASSLGPSSYNEQFF.

V gene TRBV7-9 combines with J gene TRBJ1-1, with D uncertain. CDR1 and CDR2 (germline): SEHNR, FQNEAQ (reference sequence). Trimming pared 3 bases from V and 7 bases from J, leaving 15 bases between. This CDR3 spans 14 amino acids. CDR3: CASSFSNQGFEAFF. The CDR3 nucleotides read TGTGCCAGCAGCTTCTCTAACCAAGGATTTGAAGCTTTCTTT.

This clone appeared a few times. The gene calls are TRBV28 and TRBJ1-5; perhaps TRBD1 as D (6 bases). V was shortened by 3 bases and J by 6 bases, with 12 bases between the two germline ends. The germline gives CDR1 MDHEN, CDR2 SYDVKM. The CDR3 has 14 amino acids. CDR3 DNA: TGTGCCAGCAGTTTCCCCGACAGGTTTCAGCCCCAGCATTTT. This sequence encodes CASSFPDRFQPQHF.

This clone was seen only once. The chain is built from TRBV28 and TRBJ2-3, with D possibly TRBD2 on 5 matching bases. The CDR3 runs to 14 residues. Germline CDR1 is MDHEN and CDR2 is SYDVKM. Trimming removed 6 bases at V and 1 base at J, with 11 bases between. The CDR3 nucleotides read TGTGCCAGCAGATCCACGAGGGGCACAGATACGCAGTATTTT. Encoded protein: CASRSTRGTDTQYF.

V is TRBV7-9 and J is TRBJ1-1; weak D call: TRBD1 (5 bases). CDR1 is SEHNR and CDR2 is FQNEAQ in the germline V gene (reference sequence). The CDR3 runs to 14 residues. V dropped 5 bases and J dropped 5 bases, with 15 bases sitting between them. CDR3 sequence: CASSITGIATEAFF. CDR3 bases: TGTGCCAGCAGCATAACAGGAATAGCTACTGAAGCTTTCTTT. Complete variable domain (other parts from reference TRBV7-9 and TRBJ1-1): DTGVSQNPRHKITKRGQNVTFRCDPISEHNRLYWYRQTLGQGPEFLTYFQNEAQLEKSRLLSDRFSAERPKGSFSTLEIQRTEQGDSAMYLCASSITGIATEAFFGQGTRLTVV.

The rearrangement links TRBV7-2 to TRBJ2-7, with D possibly matching TRBD1 (6 bases). The CDR3 contains 14 residues. The germline gives CDR1 SGHTA, CDR2 FQGNSA. Trimming took 5 bases from V and 0 from J, leaving 11 bases between them. CDR3 protein: CASSTGTNSYEQYF. CDR3 nucleotides: TGTGCCAGCAGCACCGGGACAAACTCCTACGAGCAGTACTTC. Drawing the rest from reference TRBV7-2 and TRBJ2-7, the complete variable domain is GAGVSQSPSNKVTEKGKDVELRCDPISGHTALYWYRQSLGQGLEFLIYFQGNSAPDKSGLPSDRFSAERTGGSVSTLTIQRTQQEDSAVYLCASSTGTNSYEQYFGPGTRLTVT.

The chain employs TRBV6-1 and TRBJ2-6; tentative D call: TRBD1 (6 bases). This CDR3 spans 17 amino acids. Trimming pared 0 bases from V and 4 bases from J, leaving 13 bases between. Germline-derived CDR1 and CDR2 are MNHNS and SASEGT. The CDR3 loop reads CASSEAQTGSGANVLTF. In nucleotides, the CDR3 is TGTGCCAGCAGTGAAGCGCAAACAGGGTCCGGGGCCAACGTCCTGACTTTC.

This chain links TRBV5-6 with TRBJ1-4, with TRBD1 as a possible D gene (5 bases). Trimming pared 1 base from V and 8 bases from J, leaving 15 bases between. Germline V CDR1 and CDR2: SGHDT, YYEEEE. CDR3 length equals 15 residues. CDR3 DNA sequence: TGTGCCAGCAGCTTGTCAGGGATGGAGGAGGAAAAACTGTTTTTT. It translates to CASSLSGMEEEKLFF.